These 12 T cell receptor beta chains came from one sample sequenced in a study of T cells in Graves' hyperthyroidism and ophthalmopathy. RNA transcripts yielded amplified TCR beta CDR3 regions. Using the HTBI primer set, a first-round RT-PCR was run on the TCR CDR3. TCRdb itself ran the multiplex PCR reads through MiXCR, one entry per CDR3 protein. In the table there are fewer than 800,000 distinct CDR3 sequences, about 17% of which are singletons. Source material: blood. These TCRs come from a man between 18 and 35 years old with Graves' hyperthyroidism.

This clonotype was recorded many times. V is TRBV12-3 or TRBV12-4 and J is TRBJ2-1; 11 positions agree with TRBD2. This CDR3 comprises 16 residues. V shed 5 bases and J 7 bases; nucleotides not matched to a gene: 10. CDR3 sequence: CASSLGPGLAANEQFF. CDR3 nucleotides: TGTGCCAGCAGTCTCGGACCGGGACTAGCGGCTAATGAGCAGTTCTTC.

CDR3 amino acids: CSAQAGPILGRHNEQFF. The DNA for the CDR3 is TGCAGTGCTCAGGCAGGGCCTATCCTCGGTAGGCACAATGAGCAGTTCTTC. This rearrangement joins TRBV20-1 to TRBJ2-1; D perhaps matches TRBD1 (5 bases). The germline V gene encodes CDR1 DFQATT and CDR2 SNEGSKA (reference sequence). The ends were cut back, 5 bases at V and 5 bases at J, with 25 bases in the middle. The CDR3 loop spans 17 amino acids.

The V call is TRBV4-1, the J call TRBJ2-2; possible D gene TRBD1, 6 bases. V lost 0 bases to trimming and J lost 11 bases, with 16 bases between them. The CDR3 runs 15 residues. Looked up from germline, CDR1 is MGHRA and CDR2 is YSYEKL. The CDR3 coding sequence is TGCGCCAGCAGCCAAGATCGGGGACATGGTCGAGAGCTGTTTTTT. It yields the protein CASSQDRGHGRELFF.

The genes are TRBV2 and TRBJ1-3; D is perhaps TRBD1 (6 bases). CDR3 length equals 14 residues. Trimming cost V 8 bases and J 4 bases, with 15 bases left between them. Germline V lookup: CDR1 SNHLY, CDR2 FYNNEI. The CDR3 DNA follows: TGTGCCAGCGTGACCGGGGGGCGGGGAAACACCATATATTTT. The encoded protein is CASVTGGRGNTIYF.

This clonotype was picked up a small number of times. A much bigger clone sits one base away, suggesting this may be a read error. This chain uses TRBV28 with TRBJ2-7; the D call may be TRBD1 or TRBD2 (6 bases each). The germline CDR1 and CDR2 sequences are MDHEN and SYDVKM. With 5 bases removed from V and 0 bases from J, the gap between germline ends came to 14 bases. This CDR3 comprises 15 residues. The DNA for the CDR3 is TGTGCCAGCAGTCGGAGGGGGGATAGCTCCTACGAGCAGTACTTC. Residues: CASSRRGDSSYEQYF.

This clonotype was seen more than once but under ten times. The V call is TRBV3-1, the J call TRBJ1-2; D unclear. The CDR3 has 13 amino acids. Trimming left V 2 bases short and J 4 bases short, with 8 bases between. The germline V gene encodes CDR1 LGHDT and CDR2 YNNKEL (reference sequence). CDR3 bases: TGTGCCAGCAGCCAATCGGACGGCTATGGCTACACCTTC. Translating it yields CASSQSDGYGYTF.

This clonotype has just a few counts. V and J are TRBV24-1 and TRBJ1-1, with 9 bases that match TRBD1. Germline V gene sequence: CDR1 KGHDR, CDR2 SFDVKD. This CDR3 comprises 17 residues. V was clipped by 2 bases and J by 3 bases; unmatched bases: 9. CDR3 sequence: CATSDSETGGVDTEAFF. The CDR3 region has the DNA TGTGCCACCAGTGATTCGGAAACAGGGGGCGTGGACACTGAAGCTTTCTTT.

This clonotype showed up just a few times. The V and J genes are TRBV12-3 or TRBV12-4 and TRBJ1-3; D is perhaps TRBD1 (6 bases). V lost 4 bases and J lost 5, with 12 bases in between. CDR3 size: 14 residues. CDR3 residues: CASSSPRGRNTIYF. The CDR3 coding sequence is TGTGCCAGCAGTTCCCCAAGGGGGAGAAACACCATATATTTT.

This clonotype was detected a few times. In DNA form, the CDR3 reads TGTGCCAGCAGCTTATACAGGGGGGAAGAGCAGTTCTTC. Encoded protein: CASSLYRGEEQFF. The J gene is TRBJ2-1, the V gene TRBV7-3; 8 bases are shared with TRBD1. Losses at the gene ends were 2 bases for V and 10 bases for J; bases not matched to a gene: 4. CDR3 length: 13 amino acids. Per germline, CDR1 SGHTA and CDR2 FQGTGA.

V and J are TRBV6-5 and TRBJ1-2; D not certain. CDR1 and CDR2 from the germline V gene are MNHEY and SVGAGI. V gave up 0 bases and J gave up 8 bases, with 16 bases separating them. This CDR3 is 15 amino acids long. CDR3 residues: CASSYSRQINRGYTF. The DNA for the CDR3 is TGTGCCAGCAGTTACTCTCGGCAGATAAATCGAGGCTACACCTTC.

This clonotype was seen at least ten times. The chain recombines TRBV12-3 or TRBV12-4 with TRBJ2-3, with 12 bases aligning to TRBD2. V gave up 4 bases and J gave up 1 base; unmatched junction bases: 3. This CDR3 has 16 amino acids. This chain's CDR3 is CASSSLAGGRTDTQYF. CDR3 coding DNA: TGTGCCAGCAGTTCCCTAGCGGGAGGGCGCACAGATACGCAGTATTTT.

The gene calls are TRBV7-2 and TRBJ2-5, with D tentatively TRBD1 (6 bases). CDR3 length equals 15 residues. Trimming removed 3 bases from V and 7 bases from J, with 18 bases in between. The germline CDR1 and CDR2 sequences are SGHTA and FQGNSA. The CDR3 spells CASSLAPGQRGTQYF. In nucleotides, the CDR3 is TGTGCCAGCAGCTTGGCCCCGGGACAAAGAGGGACCCAGTACTTC.